These 18 T cell receptor beta chains came from one sample sequenced in a study of CD8 T cells in ankylosing spondylitis. Study-wide points: Within ankylosing spondylitis blood, a TCR beta motif made up of roughly eight highly homologous variants appeared to be characteristic.

Via MiXCR, TCRdb re-called the 5' RACE reads, giving one row per CDR3 protein. The data hold 750,000 to 850,000 distinct CDR3 sequences, with 10% to 15% observed a single time. These receptors have no identified antigens. Sequenced: blood, either unsorted or a sorted T cell fraction (not recorded which). The source of these receptors is a male donor with ankylosing spondylitis.

The chain carries TRBV10-3 and TRBJ1-5; 7 bases match TRBD1. Germline V CDR1 and CDR2: ENHRY, SYGVKD. The V segment lost 7 bases and the J segment 5 bases; nucleotides outside the gene matches: 8. CDR3 size: 14 residues. The CDR3 loop is CAIMASGGDQPQHF. The CDR3 DNA sequence: TGTGCCATCATGGCATCAGGGGGTGATCAGCCCCAGCATTTT.

This chain joins TRBV4-3 and TRBJ2-1; D remains ambiguous. Trimming pared 1 base from V and 10 bases from J, leaving 11 bases between. The germline V gene encodes CDR1 LGHNA and CDR2 YSLEER. This CDR3 comprises 13 residues. The CDR3 spells CASSQVVFGEQFF. The CDR3 DNA reads TGCGCCAGCAGCCAAGTTGTTTTCGGGGAGCAGTTCTTC.

This chain connects TRBV5-1 to TRBJ2-5; TRBD2 is a possible D gene (7 bases). V shed 0 bases and J shed 3 bases, with 12 bases lying between them. From germline, CDR1 is SGHRS and CDR2 YFSETQ. The CDR3 is 15 amino acids. In DNA form, the CDR3 reads TGCGCCAGCAGCTTGGCGGGGGGCGTTGAAGAGACCCAGTACTTC. Its protein product is CASSLAGGVEETQYF. Variable domain in full (rest from reference TRBV5-1 and TRBJ2-5): KAGVTQTPRYLIKTRGQQVTLSCSPISGHRSVSWYQQTPGQGLQFLFEYFSETQRNKGNFPGRFSGRQFSNSRSEMNVSTLELGDSALYLCASSLAGGVEETQYFGPGTRLLVL.

The chain uses TRBV7-9 and TRBJ2-7; tentative D call: TRBD2 (6 bases). Germline V gene sequence: CDR1 SEHNR, CDR2 FQNEAQ (reference sequence). V was pared by 1 base and J by 0 bases, with 10 bases between. The CDR3 runs 15 residues. Written as DNA, the CDR3 is TGTGCCAGCAGCTTAGAGGGACTTTACTCCTACGAGCAGTACTTC. Its translation: CASSLEGLYSYEQYF.

The chain has TRBV29-1 and TRBJ2-3; D remains unclear. The germline V gene encodes CDR1 SQVTM and CDR2 ANQGSEA. V was cut by 3 bases and J by 0 bases, with 10 bases left in between. The CDR3 extends over 14 amino acids. In DNA, the CDR3 is TGCAGCGTTGAGAAGGACCCGAGCACAGATACGCAGTATTTT. It yields the protein CSVEKDPSTDTQYF.

The gene calls are TRBV6-2 or TRBV6-3 and TRBJ2-1; 8 bases align to TRBD2. The CDR3 has 17 amino acids. After removal of 4 bases from V and 4 bases from J, the junction contained 12 bases not matched to a gene. Germline V gene lookup returns CDR1 MNHEY and CDR2 SVGEGT. The CDR3 sequence: CASSLFMGTRGYNEQFF. CDR3 sequence (DNA): TGTGCCAGCAGTTTATTCATGGGGACTAGGGGATACAATGAGCAGTTCTTC.

This clonotype was counted only a few times. This sequence joins TRBV20-1 and TRBJ2-3; 7 bases align to TRBD2. Trimming cost V 1 base and J 2 bases; bases outside gene matches: 6. Germline values: CDR1 DFQATT, CDR2 SNEGSKA (reference sequence). This CDR3 spans 15 amino acids. CDR3 residues: CSARASGKYTDTQYF. The CDR3 region has the DNA TGCAGTGCTAGAGCGAGCGGGAAGTACACAGATACGCAGTATTTT.

Ten or more counts support this clonotype. The V call is TRBV12-3 or TRBV12-4, the J call TRBJ2-3, with D uncertain. Trimming pared 6 bases from V and 2 bases from J, leaving 6 bases between. The CDR3 sequence is 12 residues long. The CDR3 reads CASRSTTDTQYF. Written as DNA, the CDR3 is TGTGCCAGCAGGTCGACCACAGATACGCAGTATTTT.

V is TRBV20-1 and J is TRBJ2-1; D is possibly TRBD1 or TRBD2 (6 bases each). V was trimmed by 1 base and J by 9 bases, leaving 16 bases between them. Germline CDR1 reads DFQATT; CDR2 reads SNEGSKA (reference sequence). The CDR3 covers 14 residues. The CDR3 DNA reads as TGCAGTGCTAGAGGGGGGGCGGTATTTGTTGAGCAGTTCTTC. It is translated as CSARGGAVFVEQFF.

V usage is TRBV20-1 and J usage is TRBJ2-5, with no clear D. The germline V gene has CDR1 DFQATT and CDR2 SNEGSKA (reference sequence). This CDR3 region has 12 residues. Trimming pared 6 bases from V and 5 bases from J, leaving 13 bases between. CDR3 bases: TGCAGTGCCGGAAGGGCGGCGGAGACCCAGTACTTC. It specifies CSAGRAAETQYF.

This chain uses TRBV14 with TRBJ2-3; D remains ambiguous. Looked up from germline, CDR1 is SGHDN and CDR2 is FVKESK. V shed 4 bases and J shed 3 bases, with 14 bases lying between them. CDR3 length: 15 residues. Here the CDR3 DNA reads TGTGCCAGCAGCCGTCGGCCGCTAAAAACAGATACGCAGTATTTT. It codes for CASSRRPLKTDTQYF.

The gene calls are TRBV29-1 and TRBJ2-3; TRBD2 matches 11 bases. The CDR3 consists of 16 residues. V lost 4 bases and J lost 4; bases outside the gene matches: 10. In germline, CDR1 is SQVTM, CDR2 ANQGSEA. The CDR3 loop is CSVVLAGGFVADTQYF. As DNA, the CDR3 is TGCAGCGTTGTATTAGCGGGGGGGTTTGTAGCAGATACGCAGTATTTT.

The chain links TRBV5-1 to TRBJ1-1; unclear D gene. With 4 bases removed from V and 1 base from J, the gap between germline ends came to 11 bases. The germline V gene has CDR1 SGHRS and CDR2 YFSETQ. The CDR3 length is 14 residues. This CDR3 is CASSRSNPNTEAFF. The CDR3 DNA follows: TGCGCCAGCAGCCGGTCGAACCCGAACACTGAAGCTTTCTTT.

This clonotype was counted only a few times. The genes are TRBV5-1 and TRBJ2-3; D may be TRBD1 or TRBD2 (7 bases each). The germline V gene has CDR1 SGHRS and CDR2 YFSETQ. This CDR3 has 16 residues. V was shortened by 7 bases and J by 3 bases, with 21 bases between the two germline ends. The CDR3 sequence is CASSGLLQGTTDTQYF. The DNA of the CDR3 is TGCGCCAGCTCGGGACTATTACAGGGGACAACAGATACGCAGTATTTT.

This clonotype was recorded at least ten times. V is TRBV29-1 and J is TRBJ2-3; 8 bases map to TRBD1. Germline trimming cut 7 bases from V and 6 bases from J; bases unmatched to any gene: 9. Germline-derived CDR1 and CDR2 are SQVTM and ANQGSEA. The CDR3 is 13 amino acids. CDR3 in DNA: TGCAGCGGCCTAAGGACAGGGTATGATACGCAGTATTTT. Its protein product is CSGLRTGYDTQYF.

This clonotype was seen ten or more times. The V gene is TRBV6-2 or TRBV6-3, the J gene TRBJ2-7, with D perhaps TRBD1 (6 bases). Between the trimmed V and J ends, which lost 7 bases and 5 bases, there was a span of 12 bases. The germline V gene has CDR1 MNHEY and CDR2 SVGEGT. There are 12 residues in the CDR3. CDR3 sequence reads: CASTWTVHEQYF. CDR3 DNA: TGTGCCAGCACATGGACAGTTCACGAGCAGTACTTC.

In this sample, this clonotype turned up a few times. The V call is TRBV6-6, the J call TRBJ2-1; D might be TRBD2 (7 bases). V was trimmed by 7 bases and J by 10 bases, leaving 14 bases between them. This CDR3 contains 12 residues. Germline V gene data show CDR1 as MNHNY and CDR2 as SVGAGI (reference sequence). CDR3 protein: CASIAGAGEQFF. CDR3 coding DNA: TGTGCCAGCATCGCGGGGGCGGGAGAGCAGTTCTTC.

This clonotype was counted a few times. V usage is TRBV12-3 or TRBV12-4 and J usage is TRBJ2-1; D uncertain. The V gene lost 7 bases and the J gene lost 0 bases, with 13 bases spanning the gap. The CDR3 length is 15 residues. This chain's CDR3 is CASTPSESSYNEQFF. Here the CDR3 DNA reads TGTGCCAGCACCCCCAGCGAGAGCTCCTACAATGAGCAGTTCTTC.